These T cell receptor beta chains were read from a single sample in a study of shared clonotypes between healthy human individuals. Generated by immunoSEQ multiplex PCR, the TCRdb table keeps only in-frame clones and is missing some. The sample yields roughly 2.4 million clones, more than 90% seen once. Sequenced material: naive CD4+ T cells sorted from blood. These receptors were collected from a man aged 18 to 30 in good health. The conserved cysteine and the conserved F or W are not part of the CDR3 here. Fields, in order: J gene, V gene, CDR3 protein.

>TRBJ2-3|TRBV7-9
ASSLGTTDTQY
>TRBJ1-2|TRBV5-1
ASSIPGTGVTNYGYT
>TRBJ2-1|TRBV28
ASSFRGQYNEQF
>TRBJ1-2|TRBV7-2
ASSSTGTLLYGYT
>TRBJ1-5|TRBV5-1
ASSLDGTGNQPQH
>TRBJ1-2|TRBV5-6
ASRWTGEEGYT
>TRBJ2-2|TRBV5-1
ASSLLAGDYTGELF
>TRBJ1-2|TRBV29-1
SVEPTNYGYT
>TRBJ1-3|TRBV29-1
SVASMTGTGAPVSGNTIY
>TRBJ2-5|TRBV7-9
ASGAGNSGGSETQY
>TRBJ1-2|TRBV19
ASSSFRDSYGYT
>TRBJ2-1|TRBV9
ASSVTGNSYNEQF
>TRBJ1-4|TRBV5-6
ASSLAGGQGVEKLF
>TRBJ2-2|TRBV19
ASSSPGLGLGELF
>TRBJ1-1|TRBV7-2
ASSPDGNTEAF
>TRBJ1-4|TRBV7-9
ASSPMPAGTVDEKLF
>TRBJ1-2|TRBV7-9
ASSLDNRARGYT
>TRBJ2-7|TRBV6-1
ASRELQGEGSYEQY
>TRBJ2-7|TRBV5-1
ASSPGISREQY
>TRBJ2-3|TRBV30
AWSGSLSTDTQY
>TRBJ1-1|TRBV6-1
ASTKRMNTEAF
>TRBJ1-6|TRBV5-1
ASSLGQGSASPLH
>TRBJ2-1|TRBV6-1
ASSGLEGSSYNEQF
>TRBJ2-7|TRBV28
ASPPPGARSYEQY
>TRBJ2-4|TRBV6-5
ASGRDSANIQY
>TRBJ2-7|TRBV18
ASSRSGQAPTYEQY
>TRBJ1-3|TRBV9
ASSTSGRGTGNTIY
>TRBJ2-1|TRBV5-1
ASSLGLADGWNEQF
>TRBJ1-4|TRBV7-9
ASSLAEVLEKLF
>TRBJ2-3|TRBV13
ASSLGGGVTDTQY
>TRBJ2-2|TRBV5-1
ASSLAQTHTGELF
>TRBJ1-4|TRBV4-3
ASSQAIGMANEKLF
>TRBJ2-3|TRBV11-3
ASSLIGAGSTDTQY
>TRBJ2-5|TRBV7-2
ASSLVASQETQY
>TRBJ1-1|TRBV6-6
ASSRGRSNTEAF
>TRBJ1-1|TRBV10-3
AIGEGARDTEAF
>TRBJ1-4|TRBV6-5
ASSLVEYGEKLF
>TRBJ2-7|TRBV30
AWSVVGRTKAYEQY
>NA|TRBV11-2
ASSLWGTGVGVLSELF
>TRBJ2-7|TRBV7-2
ASSPHVAGEQY
>TRBJ1-5|TRBV6-1
ASRQDLSNQPQH
>NA|TRBV27
ASSRIGPERYEQY
>TRBJ1-1|TRBV6-5
ASSRGTEAF
>TRBJ2-7|TRBV4-1
ASSQGGYPSSYEQY
>TRBJ1-1|TRBV19
ASRSAQGIGEAF
>TRBJ1-6|TRBV28
ASRTGAATVNSPLH
>TRBJ1-2|TRBV19
ASSARQGHGYT
>TRBJ2-5|TRBV11-2
ASSFALGQGGKTQY
>TRBJ1-6|TRBV7-9
ASSLGALNSPLH
>TRBJ2-1|TRBV29-1
SVAGLFYNEQF
>TRBJ1-5|TRBV2
ASRAEPNQPQH
>TRBJ2-2|TRBV6-4
ASSDSSGRATVGELF